The 5 T cell receptor beta chains below all came from one sample that was sequenced in a study of neurological immune-mediated disorders. Time point specified: longitudinal time-point 1 (baseline). TCRdb called the 5' RACE reads again in MiXCR, with one record for every CDR3 protein. Among more than 70,000 distinct CDR3 sequences listed, 10% to 13% were seen once. The sequencing input was PBMCs. The receptors originated from a man between 25 and 39 years old in good health.

This clonotype came up many times. The genes are TRBV12-3 or TRBV12-4 and TRBJ1-4; D uncertain. V was trimmed by 4 bases and J by 8 bases, leaving 20 bases between them. The CDR3 extends over 16 amino acids. CDR3 DNA sequence: TGTGCCAGCAGTTCAGAGGGAGGAGATGGATGGGAAAAACTGTTTTTT. As protein: CASSSEGGDGWEKLFF.

As concerns this clonotype: A much larger clonotype is one base distant, so this may be a read error. The chain is built from TRBV2 and TRBJ2-7; 7 bases line up with TRBD1. The germline gives CDR1 SNHLY, CDR2 FYNNEI. The CDR3 has 14 amino acids. CDR3 protein: CAISRQGGTYEQYF. The CDR3 coding sequence is TGTGCCATCAGTAGACAGGGTGGTACCTACGAGCAGTACTTC.

This clonotype was observed many times. The chain carries TRBV5-1 and TRBJ2-1; TRBD2 is a possible D gene (6 bases). Germline values: CDR1 SGHRS, CDR2 YFSETQ. The CDR3 spans 15 residues. V lost 0 bases to trimming and J lost 3 bases, with 10 bases between them. CDR3 DNA sequence: TGCGCCAGCAGCTTGGGACTAGGAATCTACAATGAGCAGTTCTTC. As protein: CASSLGLGIYNEQFF.

This clonotype was seen repeatedly, ten times or more. The chain combines TRBV7-9 with TRBJ1-6; 9 nucleotides match TRBD1. V gave up 2 bases and J gave up 7 bases; unmatched junction bases: 3. The CDR3 length is 15 residues. CDR1 and CDR2 (germline): SEHNR, FQNEAQ (reference sequence). CDR3 DNA: TGTGCCAGCAGCTTAACGACAGGGGGGAATTCACCCCTCCACTTT. Translation gives CASSLTTGGNSPLHF. The full variable domain, rest sourced from reference TRBV7-9 and TRBJ1-6, is DTGVSQNPRHKITKRGQNVTFRCDPISEHNRLYWYRQTLGQGPEFLTYFQNEAQLEKSRLLSDRFSAERPKGSFSTLEIQRTEQGDSAMYLCASSLTTGGNSPLHFGNGTRLTVT.

This clonotype showed up many times. The genes are TRBV20-1 and TRBJ2-3, with TRBD2 matching over 13 bases. This CDR3 region has 17 residues. After removal of 3 bases from V and 0 bases from J, the junction contained 6 bases not matched to a gene. Germline V lookup: CDR1 DFQATT, CDR2 SNEGSKA (reference sequence). CDR3 DNA: TGCAGTGCTAGGAGGACTAGCGGGAGAGGCAGCACAGATACGCAGTATTTT. Encoded protein: CSARRTSGRGSTDTQYF.